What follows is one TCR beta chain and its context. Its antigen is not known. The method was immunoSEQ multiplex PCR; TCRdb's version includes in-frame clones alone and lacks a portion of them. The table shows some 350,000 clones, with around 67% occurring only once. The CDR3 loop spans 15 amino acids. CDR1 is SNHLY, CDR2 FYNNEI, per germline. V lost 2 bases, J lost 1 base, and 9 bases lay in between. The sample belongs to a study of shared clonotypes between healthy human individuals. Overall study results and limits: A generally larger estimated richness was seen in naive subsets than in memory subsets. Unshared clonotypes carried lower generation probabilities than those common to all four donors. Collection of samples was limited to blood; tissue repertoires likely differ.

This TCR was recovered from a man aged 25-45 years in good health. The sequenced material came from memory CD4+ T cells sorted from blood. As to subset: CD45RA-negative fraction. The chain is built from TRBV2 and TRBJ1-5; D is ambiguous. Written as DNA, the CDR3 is TGTGCCAGCAGTGAAAGCAGGCTAAGCAATCAGCCCCAGCATTTT. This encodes CASSESRLSNQPQHF.